This T cell receptor (beta chain) was documented in a study of cytomegalovirus exposure and HLA in healthy donors. Points from the study as a whole: Most TCR sequences proved rare, with some public TCRs found in many donors.

The assay was immunoSEQ multiplex PCR, and TCRdb's table has in-frame clones only and misses some. The table lists approximately 190,000 clones, around 84% of them singletons, with roughly 7.5% in the top ten. The CDR3 length is 14 residues. Unmatched junction bases numbered 3, after V lost 6 bases and J lost 0 bases. Germline V CDR1 and CDR2: SGHNT, YENEEA. A remark on this clone: Its antigen remains unknown.

The source of this sequence is a man aged 18 to 29 in good health and CMV-seropositive. The specimen was PBMCs. V usage is TRBV11-3 and J usage is TRBJ2-3; 7 nucleotides match TRBD1. DNA for the CDR3: TGTGCCAGCAGTCCGGGACAGAGCACAGATACGCAGTATTTT. Translation: CASSPGQSTDTQYF. The whole variable domain, filled in from reference TRBV11-3 and TRBJ2-3, reads EAGVVQSPRYKIIEKKQPVAFWCNPISGHNTLYWYLQNLGQGPELLIRYENEEAVDDSQLPKDRFSAERLKGVDSTLKIQPAELGDSAVYLCASSPGQSTDTQYFGPGTRLTVL.